This passage covers 4 T cell receptor beta chains from one sample sequenced in a study of Ad26.COV2.S vaccination and SARS-CoV-2 variants. Here immunoSEQ multiplex PCR was the method, and the copy in TCRdb shows in-frame clones only, minus some. The sample yields more than 300,000 clones, around 81% seen once. Treatment specified: around 19 received Ad26.COV2.S at low or high dose, single or two shots; several received placebo; per-sample allocation not given. All samples were drawn on day 63, counting from the first vaccine or placebo injection. The material was peripheral blood, obtained in a trial of Ad26.COV2.S vaccine versus placebo. All receptors come from a person aged 18-65 years who received the Ad26.COV2.S COVID-19 vaccine or a placebo.

In the case of this clone: Other DNA sequences in this sample translate to the same CDR3. This chain connects TRBV5-1 to TRBJ2-7; D unclear. Per germline, CDR1 SGHRS and CDR2 YFSETQ. V gave up 0 bases and J gave up 0 bases, with 4 bases separating them. The CDR3 is 13 amino acids. The CDR3 DNA reads TGCGCCAGCAGCTTGGCAGGCTCCTACGAGCAGTACTTC. It encodes CASSLAGSYEQYF. Drawing the rest from reference TRBV5-1 and TRBJ2-7, the complete variable domain is KAGVTQTPRYLIKTRGQQVTLSCSPISGHRSVSWYQQTPGQGLQFLFEYFSETQRNKGNFPGRFSGRQFSNSRSEMNVSTLELGDSALYLCASSLAGSYEQYFGPGTRLTVT.

This chain connects TRBV7-9 to TRBJ2-6; D remains unclear. CDR1 is SEHNR, CDR2 FQNEAQ, per germline (reference sequence). The length of the CDR3 is 15 residues. The V end was cut by 4 bases, the J end by 2 bases, with 9 bases between. Here the CDR3 DNA reads TGTGCCAGCAGCTCTTCAGAAACTGGGGCCAACGTCCTGACTTTC. This gives the protein CASSSSETGANVLTF.

The V call is TRBV18, the J call TRBJ2-3; 10 positions match TRBD2. Germline V lookup: CDR1 KGHSH, CDR2 LQKENI. The CDR3 is 19 residues long. Trimming removed 0 bases from V and 1 base from J; junction bases left unmatched: 10. The CDR3 nucleotides read TGTGCCAGCTCACCACCGACAGCGGGGGGGCCTTTCGGCACAGATACGCAGTATTTT. This sequence encodes CASSPPTAGGPFGTDTQYF.

The gene calls are TRBV13 and TRBJ2-5; 10 positions agree with TRBD2. J was trimmed by 1 base and V by 2 bases; bases with no gene match: 1. There are 15 residues in the CDR3. From germline, CDR1 is PRHDT and CDR2 FYEKMQ (reference sequence). The CDR3 DNA sequence: TGTGCCAGCAGCTTACTAGCGGGGGTCCAAGAGACCCAGTACTTC. This gives the protein CASSLLAGVQETQYF.